Following are 18 T cell receptor beta chains from one sample sequenced in a study of blood T cell repertoires in COVID-19. The data were produced by immunoSEQ multiplex PCR, yet TCRdb's version contains in-frame clones alone and is incomplete. The table has 150,000 to 200,000 clones, roughly 80% seen once. The sample comprised peripheral blood. The origin of the receptors is a man between 60 and 75 years old with active or convalescent COVID-19.

The rearrangement links TRBV5-1 to TRBJ2-5, with 9 positions matching TRBD2. The CDR3 covers 16 residues. V lost 0 bases, J lost 5 bases, and 8 bases stayed unmatched. CDR1 is SGHRS and CDR2 is YFSETQ in the germline V gene. CDR3 in amino acids: CASSLEGAGGGETQYF. The CDR3 bases are TGCGCCAGCAGCTTGGAAGGAGCGGGAGGAGGGGAGACCCAGTACTTC.

The gene calls are TRBV11-3 and TRBJ2-2; D perhaps matches TRBD1 (6 bases). Germline V gene lookup returns CDR1 SGHNT and CDR2 YENEEA. The CDR3 is made up of 13 amino acids. Trimming took off 5 bases at V and 6 bases at J, with 10 bases between the two ends. In DNA form, the CDR3 reads TGTGCCAGCAGCCCACAGGGATCCGGGGAGCTGTTTTTT. Amino acids: CASSPQGSGELFF.

The J gene is TRBJ2-4, the V gene TRBV7-2; TRBD1 matches at 11 bases. The CDR3 spans 15 residues. After removal of 1 base from V and 7 bases from J, the junction contained 3 bases not matched to a gene. Germline V gene lookup returns CDR1 SGHTA and CDR2 FQGNSA. CDR3 sequence: CASSLGGQGANIQYF. CDR3 coding DNA: TGTGCCAGCAGCTTAGGTGGACAGGGGGCGAACATTCAGTACTTC.

This clone was observed at least ten times. CDR3 sequence: CATRGRREGHNEQFF. The DNA of the CDR3 is TGTGCCACCCGGGGGCGACGGGAGGGCCACAATGAGCAGTTCTTC. The chain has TRBV15 and TRBJ2-1; 8 positions agree with TRBD2. Losses at the gene ends were 8 bases for V and 5 bases for J; bases not matched to a gene: 11. The CDR3 extends over 15 amino acids. Germline V lookup: CDR1 LNHNV, CDR2 YYDKDF (reference sequence).

J is TRBJ2-2 and V is TRBV9, with 12 positions matching TRBD2. CDR1 and CDR2 (germline): SGDLS, YYNGEE. The CDR3 spans 16 residues. V gave up 4 bases and J gave up 4 bases; unmatched junction bases: 5. This CDR3 is CASSLRLAGATGELFF. The CDR3 DNA follows: TGTGCCAGCAGCCTCCGACTAGCGGGAGCCACCGGGGAGCTGTTTTTT.

This clone turned up a few times. The rearrangement joins TRBV10-3 to TRBJ2-5, with TRBD1 matching over 9 bases. The CDR3 is 14 residues long. Trimming took 7 bases from V and 5 from J; bases not matched to a gene: 8. The V gene's germline CDR1 is ENHRY and CDR2 SYGVKD. The CDR3 bases are TGTGCCATCAAACCGGGACAGGGTTTTGAGACCCAGTACTTC. This translates into CAIKPGQGFETQYF.

This sequence joins TRBV7-3 and TRBJ2-1, with TRBD2 matching over 7 bases. Trimming removed 5 bases from V and 4 bases from J; junction bases left unmatched: 8. CDR3 size: 15 residues. In germline, CDR1 is SGHTA, CDR2 FQGTGA. The CDR3 reads CASSPPSGLYNEQFF. The CDR3 DNA follows: TGTGCCAGCAGCCCCCCTAGCGGCCTGTACAATGAGCAGTTCTTC.

The gene calls are TRBV19 and TRBJ2-5, with a weak D call TRBD1 (6 bases). This CDR3 spans 13 amino acids. Between the trimmed V and J ends, which lost 5 bases and 4 bases, there was a span of 11 bases. Germline CDR1 reads LNHDA; CDR2 reads SQIVND (reference sequence). CDR3 sequence (DNA): TGTGCCAGTAGTTCAGGGGTCCCAGAGACCCAGTACTTC. Its protein product is CASSSGVPETQYF.

The chain couples TRBV28 to TRBJ2-7; possibly TRBD2 for D (6 bases). The V gene lost 3 bases and the J gene lost 7 bases, with 13 bases spanning the gap. The CDR3 consists of 13 residues. The germline gives CDR1 MDHEN, CDR2 SYDVKM. CDR3 sequence (DNA): TGTGCCAGCAGTTTTCCGGCAGGGAGGGAGCAGTACTTC. It translates to CASSFPAGREQYF.

The chain couples TRBV28 to TRBJ1-6; 7 nucleotides line up with TRBD1. The CDR3 runs 14 residues. The V segment lost 3 bases and the J segment 9 bases; nucleotides outside the gene matches: 5. CDR1 and CDR2 (germline): MDHEN, SYDVKM. CDR3 nucleotide sequence: TGTGCCAGCAGTTTGTCCAGGGGGAGTTCACCCCTCCACTTT. Residues: CASSLSRGSSPLHF. Full variable domain (missing parts from reference TRBV28 and TRBJ1-6): DVKVTQSSRYLVKRTGEKVFLECVQDMDHENMFWYRQDPGLGLRLIYFSYDVKMKEKGDIPEGYSVSREKKERFSLILESASTNQTSMYLCASSLSRGSSPLHFGNGTRLTVT.

The rearrangement uses TRBV14 and TRBJ1-2; D gene ambiguous. Germline V gives CDR1 SGHDN, CDR2 FVKESK. V shed 4 bases and J shed 7 bases, with 10 bases lying between them. The CDR3 extends over 12 amino acids. CDR3 coding DNA: TGTGCCAGCAGCCGGGTCCTAGGTGGCTACACCTTC. This sequence encodes CASSRVLGGYTF.

V usage is TRBV19 and J usage is TRBJ1-5; TRBD1 matches at 9 bases. The CDR3 length is 13 residues. The J segment lost 7 bases and the V segment lost 10 bases, leaving 8 bases of the junction unmatched. Looked up from germline, CDR1 is LNHDA and CDR2 is SQIVND (reference sequence). For the CDR3, the DNA is TGTGCCACCAACAGGGGGCTTAGGCAGCCCCAGCATTTT. This codes for CATNRGLRQPQHF. The full variable domain, with the rest looked up from reference TRBV19 and TRBJ1-5, is DGGITQSPKYLFRKEGQNVTLSCEQNLNHDAMYWYRQDPGQGLRLIYYSQIVNDFQKGDIAEGYSVSREKKESFPLTVTSAQKNPTAFYLCATNRGLRQPQHFGDGTRLSIL.

The chain carries TRBV30 and TRBJ1-2; D uncertain. Germline V gene lookup returns CDR1 GTSNPN and CDR2 SVGIG (reference sequence). V was clipped by 1 base and J by 4 bases, with 13 bases between them. The CDR3 extends over 14 amino acids. CDR3 coding DNA: TGTGCCTGGAGTGAGGACCGCGGAGGCTATGGCTACACCTTC. Protein sequence: CAWSEDRGGYGYTF.

This sequence joins TRBV5-1 and TRBJ2-1; 8 bases map to TRBD2. From germline, CDR1 is SGHRS and CDR2 YFSETQ. CDR3 length equals 21 residues. V gave up 4 bases and J gave up 0 bases; unmatched junction bases: 21. The CDR3 DNA sequence: TGCGCCAGCAGCCCTCAGGGTGGGCGGTTAGCGGGGACGAGCTCCTACAATGAGCAGTTCTTC. Translation gives CASSPQGGRLAGTSSYNEQFF.

The chain employs TRBV3-1 (or the pseudogene TRBV3-2) and TRBJ1-3; the D is unclear. This CDR3 is built from 16 residues. Germline CDR1 reads LGHDT; CDR2 reads YNNKEL (reference sequence). Deletions cut 4 bases from V and 1 base from J, with 14 bases between. The CDR3 region has the DNA TGTGCCAGCAGCCGCCGCGAGGCCGGGTCTGGAAACACCATATATTTT. Residues: CASSRREAGSGNTIYF.

The chain carries TRBV5-6 and TRBJ1-1; D ambiguous. Trimming took 0 bases from V and 4 from J, leaving 7 bases between them. This CDR3 is 13 amino acids long. The germline V gene encodes CDR1 SGHDT and CDR2 YYEEEE. The chain's CDR3 is CASSLVVATEAFF. The CDR3 DNA reads TGTGCCAGCAGCTTGGTTGTGGCCACTGAAGCTTTCTTT.

This sequence joins TRBV27 and TRBJ1-2; 8 bases are a match to TRBD1. The CDR3 loop spans 14 amino acids. Germline assignment: CDR1 MNHEY and CDR2 SMNVEV (reference sequence). V lost 3 bases, J lost 6 bases, and 6 bases stayed unmatched. CDR3 coding DNA: TGTGCCAGCAGTTTCCGGCAGGGGGCAAATGGCTACACCTTC. It encodes CASSFRQGANGYTF.

This chain links TRBV7-2 with TRBJ2-5; a weak D match, TRBD2 (6 bases). This CDR3 is 15 amino acids long. The germline gives CDR1 SGHTA, CDR2 FQGNSA. The V end lost 1 base, the J end lost 1 base, and 10 bases lay between the germline ends. The CDR3 DNA is TGTGCCAGCAGCTTAGGGGGAGCGGGCCAAGAGACCCAGTACTTC. Its translation: CASSLGGAGQETQYF.